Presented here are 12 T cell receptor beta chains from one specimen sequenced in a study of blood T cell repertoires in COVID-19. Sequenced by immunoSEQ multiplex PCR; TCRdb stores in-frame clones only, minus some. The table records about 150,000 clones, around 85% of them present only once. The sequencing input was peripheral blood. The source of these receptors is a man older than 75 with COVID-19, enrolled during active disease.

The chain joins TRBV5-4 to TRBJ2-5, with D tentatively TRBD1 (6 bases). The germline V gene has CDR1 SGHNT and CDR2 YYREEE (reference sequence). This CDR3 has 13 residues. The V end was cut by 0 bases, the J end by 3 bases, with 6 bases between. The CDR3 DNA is TGTGCCAGCAGCTTGGGGACAGAAGAGACCCAGTACTTC. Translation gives CASSLGTEETQYF.

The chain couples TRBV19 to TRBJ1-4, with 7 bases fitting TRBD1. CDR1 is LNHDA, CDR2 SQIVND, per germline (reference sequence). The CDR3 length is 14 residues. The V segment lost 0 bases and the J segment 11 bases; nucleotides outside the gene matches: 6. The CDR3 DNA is TGTGCCAGTAGTATAGATCCCGGACAGGTGAAACTGTTTTTT. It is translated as CASSIDPGQVKLFF.

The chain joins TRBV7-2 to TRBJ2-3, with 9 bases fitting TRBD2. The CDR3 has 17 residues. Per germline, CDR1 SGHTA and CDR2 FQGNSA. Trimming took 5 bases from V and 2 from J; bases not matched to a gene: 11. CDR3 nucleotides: TGTGCCAGCAGCCCAGGGGTGCGGGGGGGGCCCACAGATACGCAGTATTTT. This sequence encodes CASSPGVRGGPTDTQYF.

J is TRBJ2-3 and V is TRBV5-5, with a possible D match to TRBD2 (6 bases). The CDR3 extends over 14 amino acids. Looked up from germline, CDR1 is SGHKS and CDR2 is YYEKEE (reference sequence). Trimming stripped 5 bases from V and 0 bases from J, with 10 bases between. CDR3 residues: CASRVAASTDTQYF. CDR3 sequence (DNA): TGTGCCAGCAGGGTAGCGGCTAGCACAGATACGCAGTATTTT.

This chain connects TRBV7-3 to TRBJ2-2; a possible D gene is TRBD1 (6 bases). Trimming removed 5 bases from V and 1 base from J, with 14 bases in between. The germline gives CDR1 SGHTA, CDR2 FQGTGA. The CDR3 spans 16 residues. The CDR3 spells CASSLQGGMNTGELFF. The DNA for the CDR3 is TGTGCCAGCAGCCTCCAAGGGGGAATGAACACCGGGGAGCTGTTTTTT.

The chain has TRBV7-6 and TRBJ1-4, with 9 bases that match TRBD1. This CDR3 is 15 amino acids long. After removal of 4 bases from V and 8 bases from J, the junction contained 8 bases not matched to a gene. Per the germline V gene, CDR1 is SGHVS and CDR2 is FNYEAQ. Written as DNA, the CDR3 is TGTGCCAGCAGCTCCCCGGGACAGGGAGACGAAAAACTGTTTTTT. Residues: CASSSPGQGDEKLFF.

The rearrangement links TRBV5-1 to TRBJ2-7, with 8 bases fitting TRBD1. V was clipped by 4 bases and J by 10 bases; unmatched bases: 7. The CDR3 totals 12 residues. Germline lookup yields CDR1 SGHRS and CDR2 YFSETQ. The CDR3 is CASSLDRARQYF. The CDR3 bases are TGCGCCAGCAGCCTGGACAGGGCGCGACAGTACTTC.

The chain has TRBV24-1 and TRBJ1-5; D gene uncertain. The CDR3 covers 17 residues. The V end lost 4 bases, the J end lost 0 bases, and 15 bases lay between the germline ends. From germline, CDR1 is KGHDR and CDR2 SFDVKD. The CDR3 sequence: CATSDSKTPYSNQPQHF. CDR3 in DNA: TGTGCCACCAGTGACTCAAAGACACCTTATAGCAATCAGCCCCAGCATTTT.

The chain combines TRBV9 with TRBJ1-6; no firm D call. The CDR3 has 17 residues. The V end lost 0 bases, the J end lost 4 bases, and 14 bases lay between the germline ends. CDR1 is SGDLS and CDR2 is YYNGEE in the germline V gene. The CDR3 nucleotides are TGTGCCAGCAGCGTAGAGGGAGTAGCCCTATATAATTCACCCCTCCACTTT. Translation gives CASSVEGVALYNSPLHF.

Here the CDR3 DNA reads TGTGCCATCAGTGGGGGACTAGCTAGCACAGATACGCAGTATTTT. It codes for CAISGGLASTDTQYF. The rearrangement links TRBV10-3 to TRBJ2-3; 9 bases match TRBD2. After removal of 4 bases from V and 0 bases from J, the junction contained 2 bases not matched to a gene. The CDR3 runs 15 residues. Germline CDR1 reads ENHRY; CDR2 reads SYGVKD.

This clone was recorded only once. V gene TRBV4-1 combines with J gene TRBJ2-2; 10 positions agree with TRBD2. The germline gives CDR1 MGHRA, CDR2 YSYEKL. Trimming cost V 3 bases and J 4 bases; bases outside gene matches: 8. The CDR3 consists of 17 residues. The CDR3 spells CASSQAERGGPTGELFF. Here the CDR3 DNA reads TGCGCCAGCAGCCAGGCTGAGCGGGGGGGCCCCACCGGGGAGCTGTTTTTT.

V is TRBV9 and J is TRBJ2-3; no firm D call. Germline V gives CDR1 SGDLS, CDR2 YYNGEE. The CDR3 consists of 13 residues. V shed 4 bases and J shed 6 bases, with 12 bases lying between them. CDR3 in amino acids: CASSSPGGDTQYF. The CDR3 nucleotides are TGTGCCAGCAGCTCCCCGGGTGGGGATACGCAGTATTTT.